This TCR beta chain was sequenced during a study of Ad26.COV2.S vaccination and SARS-CoV-2 variants. Overall study context: The donor was enrolled in the Ad26.COV2.S arm of the COV1001 trial. Dosing was one shot or two shots 56 days apart. Regarding the study as a whole: The placebo group had lower spike-specific TCR breadth than the vaccine recipients did. TCR breadth and depth estimates may have understated total T cell responses.

This CDR3 is 16 amino acids long. Germline CDR1 is SGHDN and CDR2 is FVKESK. Deletions cut 2 bases from V and 2 bases from J, with 13 bases between. The data were produced by immunoSEQ multiplex PCR, yet TCRdb's version contains in-frame clones alone and is incomplete. The table shows some 390,000 clones, with less than 90% occurring only once. Points on this clone: Its matching antigen is unknown.

Treatment reported: over 15 received Ad26.COV2.S at low or high dose, single or two shots; roughly 5 received placebo; per-sample allocation not given. Vaccine and placebo recipients were sampled on day 63 after the first injection. This clonotype originated in a person aged 18-65 years who received the Ad26.COV2.S COVID-19 vaccine or a placebo. The V and J genes are TRBV14 and TRBJ1-3; D call uncertain. This specimen was peripheral blood, taken in a trial of Ad26.COV2.S vaccine versus placebo. The CDR3 DNA reads as TGTGCCAGCAGCCAAACTCCCTCCCAAGCTGGAAACACCATATATTTT. Translation: CASSQTPSQAGNTIYF.